This T cell receptor (beta chain) was recovered during a study of T cell repertoires in cytomegalovirus infection. Study-wide background: Shared public TCR beta signatures pointed to both CMV infection and a matching HLA type. Findings and caveats of the study: Dominating the ex vivo response were HLA-C-restricted CMV-specific TCR beta clonotypes. Of the TCR beta families, the public ones yielded a cumulative frequency that identified carriers of CMV plus the relevant HLA.

This clonotype occurred many times. Its antigen is currently unknown. MiXCR was run by TCRdb on the reads, yielding one entry per CDR3 protein. The sample carries about 180,000 distinct CDR3 sequences, 15% to 20% recorded once. The CDR3 sequence is 16 residues long. Trimming left V 5 bases short and J 0 bases short, with 16 bases between. Germline V CDR1 and CDR2: SGHTA, FQGNSA. The chain uses TRBV7-2 and TRBJ2-5; D tentatively fits TRBD1 or TRBD2 (5 bases each). The clonotype comes from a human donor in good health (CMV status not recorded). Some clones in this sample may be carry-over from other donors' samples. The source material was CD8+ T cells from PBMCs. The CDR3 DNA follows: TGTGCCAGCAGCGTCGGGACGGAGGTGTACCAAGAGACCCAGTACTTC. This translates into CASSVGTEVYQETQYF.